A single count supports the clone carrying this T cell receptor (beta chain). This entry belongs to a study of blood T cell repertoires in COVID-19. Study as a whole: Acute and convalescent COVID-19 specimens originated in the United States, Italy and Spain. From T cells, B-cell-depleted T cells, or PBMCs came the material, which was cDNA or gDNA.

Original analysis: Nucleated cell counts were estimated from reference gene primer amplification. Clones were sequenced by immunoSEQ multiplex PCR, and TCRdb holds only the in-frame ones, with some missing. Clonal size and the V and J genes are those of that table, whereas D and trimming came from the DNA. Here the sample spans fewer than 20,000 clones, just over 85% being singletons. Germline-derived CDR1 and CDR2 are KGHDR and SFDVKD. Trimming cost V 3 bases and J 2 bases; bases outside gene matches: 2. The CDR3 loop spans 16 amino acids. The TCR originated in a human donor in a cohort sampled during active COVID-19. The sample comprised peripheral blood. V gene TRBV24-1 combines with J gene TRBJ2-3; 12 bases fit TRBD2. DNA of the CDR3: TGTGCCACCAGTGATCCTAGCGGGAGGGCCACAGATACGCAGTATTTT. This sequence encodes CATSDPSGRATDTQYF.